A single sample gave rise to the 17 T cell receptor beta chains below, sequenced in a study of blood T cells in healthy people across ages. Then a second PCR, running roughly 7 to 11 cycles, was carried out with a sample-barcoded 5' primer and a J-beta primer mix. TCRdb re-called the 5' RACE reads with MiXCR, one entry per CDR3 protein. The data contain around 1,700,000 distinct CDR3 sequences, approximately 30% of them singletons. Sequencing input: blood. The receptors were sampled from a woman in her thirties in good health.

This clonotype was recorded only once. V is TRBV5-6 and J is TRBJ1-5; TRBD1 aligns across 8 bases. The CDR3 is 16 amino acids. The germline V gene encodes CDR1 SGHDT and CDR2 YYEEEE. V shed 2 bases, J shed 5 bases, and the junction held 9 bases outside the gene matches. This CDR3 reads CASSLADRVGDQPQHF. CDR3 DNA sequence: TGTGCCAGCAGCTTAGCGGACAGGGTAGGAGATCAGCCCCAGCATTTT.

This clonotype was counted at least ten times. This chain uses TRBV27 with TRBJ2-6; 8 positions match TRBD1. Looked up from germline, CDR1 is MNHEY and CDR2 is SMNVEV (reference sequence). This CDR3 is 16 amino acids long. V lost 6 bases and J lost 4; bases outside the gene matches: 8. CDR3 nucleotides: TGTGCCAGCAGGCCCACAGGGGGTAGAGGGGCCAACGTCCTGACTTTC. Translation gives CASRPTGGRGANVLTF.

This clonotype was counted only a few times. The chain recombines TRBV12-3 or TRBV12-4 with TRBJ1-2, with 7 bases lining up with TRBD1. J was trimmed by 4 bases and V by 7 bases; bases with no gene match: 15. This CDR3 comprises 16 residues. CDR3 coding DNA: TGTGCCAGCACCGTGGGAGGGACAGCAGTGCCCTATGGCTACACCTTC. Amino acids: CASTVGGTAVPYGYTF.

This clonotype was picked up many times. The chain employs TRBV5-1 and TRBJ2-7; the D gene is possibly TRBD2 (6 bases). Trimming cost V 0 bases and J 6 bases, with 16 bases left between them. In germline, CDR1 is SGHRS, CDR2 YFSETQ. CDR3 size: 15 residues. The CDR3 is CASSLGDSRTVEQYF. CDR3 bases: TGCGCCAGCAGCTTGGGGGACTCCAGGACGGTCGAGCAGTACTTC.

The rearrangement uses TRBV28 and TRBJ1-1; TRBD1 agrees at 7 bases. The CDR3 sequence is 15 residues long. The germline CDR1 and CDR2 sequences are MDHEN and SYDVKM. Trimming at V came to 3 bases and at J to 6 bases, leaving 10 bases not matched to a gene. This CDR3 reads CASSLRQGGGAEAFF. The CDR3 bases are TGTGCCAGCAGTTTGCGACAGGGTGGAGGGGCTGAAGCTTTCTTT.

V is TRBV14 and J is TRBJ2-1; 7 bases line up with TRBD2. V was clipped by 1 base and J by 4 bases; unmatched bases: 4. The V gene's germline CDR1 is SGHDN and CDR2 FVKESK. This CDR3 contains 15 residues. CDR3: CASSQVPSGYNEQFF. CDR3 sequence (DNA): TGTGCCAGCAGCCAAGTCCCTAGCGGATACAATGAGCAGTTCTTC.

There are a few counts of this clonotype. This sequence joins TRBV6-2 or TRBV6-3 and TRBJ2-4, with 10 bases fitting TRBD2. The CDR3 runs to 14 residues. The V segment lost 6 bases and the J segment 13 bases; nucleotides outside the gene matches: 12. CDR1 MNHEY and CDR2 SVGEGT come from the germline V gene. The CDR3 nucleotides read TGTGCCAGCAGACCTAGCGGGAGCGCCAATGAGCAGTACTTC. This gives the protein CASRPSGSANEQYF.

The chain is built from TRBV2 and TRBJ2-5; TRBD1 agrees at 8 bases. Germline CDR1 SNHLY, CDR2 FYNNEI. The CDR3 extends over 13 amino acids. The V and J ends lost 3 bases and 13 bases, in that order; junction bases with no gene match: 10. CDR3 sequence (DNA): TGTGCCAGCAGTGATTACCCGACAGGGGAGCTGTACTTC. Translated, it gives CASSDYPTGELYF.

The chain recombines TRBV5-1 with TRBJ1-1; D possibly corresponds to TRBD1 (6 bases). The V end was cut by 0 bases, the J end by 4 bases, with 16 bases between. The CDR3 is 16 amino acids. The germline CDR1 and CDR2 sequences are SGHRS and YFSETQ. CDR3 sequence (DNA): TGCGCCAGCAGCTTGGAGGCAGTTAGGGGGGGCACTGAAGCTTTCTTT. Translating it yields CASSLEAVRGGTEAFF.

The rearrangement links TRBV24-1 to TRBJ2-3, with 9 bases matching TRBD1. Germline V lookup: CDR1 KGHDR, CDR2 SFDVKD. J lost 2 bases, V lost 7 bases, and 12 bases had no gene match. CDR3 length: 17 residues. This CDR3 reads CATSRQGVTGDTDTQYF. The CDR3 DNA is TGTGCCACCAGCAGACAGGGGGTCACCGGAGACACAGATACGCAGTATTTT.

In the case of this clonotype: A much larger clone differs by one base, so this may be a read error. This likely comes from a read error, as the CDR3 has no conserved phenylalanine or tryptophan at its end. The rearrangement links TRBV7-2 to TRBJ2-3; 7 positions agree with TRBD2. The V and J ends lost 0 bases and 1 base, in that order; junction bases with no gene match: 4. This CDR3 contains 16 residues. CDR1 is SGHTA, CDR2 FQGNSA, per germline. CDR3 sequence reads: CASSLASGPRTDTQYL. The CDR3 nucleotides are TGTGCCAGCAGCTTAGCTAGCGGGCCCCGCACAGATACGCAGTATTTG.

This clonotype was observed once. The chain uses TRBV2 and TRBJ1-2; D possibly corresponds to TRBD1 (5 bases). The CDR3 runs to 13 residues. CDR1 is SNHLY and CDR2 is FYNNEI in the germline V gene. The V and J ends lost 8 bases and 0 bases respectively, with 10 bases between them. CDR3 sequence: CASGGAANYGYTF. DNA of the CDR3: TGTGCCAGCGGTGGGGCAGCTAACTATGGCTACACCTTC.

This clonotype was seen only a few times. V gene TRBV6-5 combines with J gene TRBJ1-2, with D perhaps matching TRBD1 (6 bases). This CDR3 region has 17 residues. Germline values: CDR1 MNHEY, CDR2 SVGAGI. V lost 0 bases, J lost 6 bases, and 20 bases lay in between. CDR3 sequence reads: CASSYSDRGGPWDGYTF. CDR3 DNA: TGTGCCAGCAGTTACTCGGATAGGGGGGGCCCGTGGGATGGCTACACCTTC.

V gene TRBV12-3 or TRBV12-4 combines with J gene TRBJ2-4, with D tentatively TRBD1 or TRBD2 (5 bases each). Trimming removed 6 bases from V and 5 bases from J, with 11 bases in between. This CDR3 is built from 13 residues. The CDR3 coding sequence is TGTGCCAGCAGCCGGGGACCGCAAAACATTCAGTACTTC. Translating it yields CASSRGPQNIQYF.

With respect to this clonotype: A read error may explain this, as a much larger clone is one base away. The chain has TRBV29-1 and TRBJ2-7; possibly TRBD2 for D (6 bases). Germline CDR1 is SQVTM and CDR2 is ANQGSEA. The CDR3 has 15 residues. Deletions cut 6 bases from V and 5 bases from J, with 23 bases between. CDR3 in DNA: TGCAGCGTAGGCGCGGTAGAGAACGGGAGCCACGAGCAGTACTTC. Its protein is CSVGAVENGSHEQYF.

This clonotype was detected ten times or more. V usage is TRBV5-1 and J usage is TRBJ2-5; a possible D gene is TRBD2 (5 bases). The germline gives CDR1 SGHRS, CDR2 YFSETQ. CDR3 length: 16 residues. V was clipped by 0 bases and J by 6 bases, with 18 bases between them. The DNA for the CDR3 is TGCGCCAGCAGCTTGGCCCTGGGGATACCGGGGAAGACCCAGTACTTC. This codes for CASSLALGIPGKTQYF.

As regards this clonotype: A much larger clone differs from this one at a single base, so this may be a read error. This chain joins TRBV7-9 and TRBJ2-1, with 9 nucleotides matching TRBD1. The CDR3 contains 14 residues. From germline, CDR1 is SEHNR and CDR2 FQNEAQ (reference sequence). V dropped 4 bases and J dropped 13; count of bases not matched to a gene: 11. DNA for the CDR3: TGTGCCAGCAGCTCTCACAGGGGGCAAGAGACCCAGTTCTTC. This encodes CASSSHRGQETQFF.